This T cell receptor (beta chain) was identified during a study of STAT5B mutations in CD4+ large granular lymphocyte leukemia. Study-wide results and caveats: CD4-sorted patient repertoires seemed more clonal than healthy CD4+ repertoires.

CDR1 is SGDLS and CDR2 is YYNGEE in the germline V gene. This CDR3 has 14 residues. Trimming left V 0 bases short and J 1 base short, with 7 bases between. The method was immunoSEQ multiplex PCR; TCRdb's version includes in-frame clones alone and lacks a portion of them. The sample yields approximately 33,000 clones, around 88% seen once. As regards this clone: No antigen is known for it.

The chain links TRBV9 to TRBJ1-1, with unresolved D. The clonotype comes from a human donor in good health. The material sequenced was CD4+ T cells from blood buffy coats. Here the CDR3 DNA reads TGTGCCAGCAGCGTAGAAAATAGGAACACTGAAGCTTTCTTT. The encoded protein is CASSVENRNTEAFF.